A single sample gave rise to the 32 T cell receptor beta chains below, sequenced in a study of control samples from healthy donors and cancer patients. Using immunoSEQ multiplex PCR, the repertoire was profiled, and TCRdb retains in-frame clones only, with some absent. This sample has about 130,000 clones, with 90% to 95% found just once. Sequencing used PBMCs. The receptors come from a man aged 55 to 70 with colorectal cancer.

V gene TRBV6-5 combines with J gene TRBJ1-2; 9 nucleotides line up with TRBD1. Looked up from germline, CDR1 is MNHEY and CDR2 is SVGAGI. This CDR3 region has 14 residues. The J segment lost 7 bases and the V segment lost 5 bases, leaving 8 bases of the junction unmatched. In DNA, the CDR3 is TGTGCCAGCAGTAAGGGACAGGGTTCAAGTGGCTACACCTTC. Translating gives CASSKGQGSSGYTF.

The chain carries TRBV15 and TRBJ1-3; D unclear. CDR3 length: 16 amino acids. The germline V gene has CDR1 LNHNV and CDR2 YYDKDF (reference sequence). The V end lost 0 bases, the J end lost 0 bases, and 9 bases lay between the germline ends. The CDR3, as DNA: TGTGCCACCAGCAGAGATCGGCGGCACTCTGGAAACACCATATATTTT. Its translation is CATSRDRRHSGNTIYF.

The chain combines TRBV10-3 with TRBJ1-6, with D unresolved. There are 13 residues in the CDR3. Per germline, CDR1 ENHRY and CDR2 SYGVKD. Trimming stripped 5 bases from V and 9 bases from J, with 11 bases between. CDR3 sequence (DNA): TGTGCCATCAGTTCCCGGACGACTTCACCCCTCCACTTT. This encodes CAISSRTTSPLHF.

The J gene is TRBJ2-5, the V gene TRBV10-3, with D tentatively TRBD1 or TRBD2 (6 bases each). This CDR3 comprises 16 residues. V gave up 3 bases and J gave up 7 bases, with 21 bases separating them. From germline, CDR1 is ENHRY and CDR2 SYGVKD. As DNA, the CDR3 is TGTGCCATCAGTGATTCAGACCTCGGGGGCCGGGGGACCCAGTACTTC. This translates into CAISDSDLGGRGTQYF.

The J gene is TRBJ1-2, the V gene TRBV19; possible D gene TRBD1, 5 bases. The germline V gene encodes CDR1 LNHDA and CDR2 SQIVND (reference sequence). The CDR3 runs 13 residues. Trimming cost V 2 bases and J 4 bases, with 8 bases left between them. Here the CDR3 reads CASSIKGSYGYTF. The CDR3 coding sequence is TGTGCCAGTAGTATAAAGGGGTCCTATGGCTACACCTTC.

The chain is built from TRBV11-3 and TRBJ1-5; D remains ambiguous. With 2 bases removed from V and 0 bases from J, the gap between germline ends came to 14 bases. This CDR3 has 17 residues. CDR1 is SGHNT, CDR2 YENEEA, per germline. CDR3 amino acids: CASSLPPRRYSNQPQHF. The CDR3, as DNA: TGTGCCAGCAGCTTACCCCCTCGGCGTTATAGCAATCAGCCCCAGCATTTT.

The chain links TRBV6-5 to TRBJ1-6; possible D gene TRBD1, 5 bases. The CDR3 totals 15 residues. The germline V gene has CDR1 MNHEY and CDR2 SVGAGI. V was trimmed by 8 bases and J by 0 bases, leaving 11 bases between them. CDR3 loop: CASRDVSSYNSPLHF. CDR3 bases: TGTGCCAGCCGGGACGTCAGCTCCTATAATTCACCCCTCCACTTT.

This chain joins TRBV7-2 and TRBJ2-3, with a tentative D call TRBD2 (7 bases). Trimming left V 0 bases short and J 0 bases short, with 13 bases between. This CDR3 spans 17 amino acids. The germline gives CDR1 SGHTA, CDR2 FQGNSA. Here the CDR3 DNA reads TGTGCCAGCAGCTTAGCGGGGGGGCCGCGGAGCACAGATACGCAGTATTTT. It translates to CASSLAGGPRSTDTQYF.

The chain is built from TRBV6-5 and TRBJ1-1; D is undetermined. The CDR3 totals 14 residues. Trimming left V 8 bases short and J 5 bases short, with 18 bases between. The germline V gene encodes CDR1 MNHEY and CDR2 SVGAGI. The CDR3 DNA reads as TGTGCCAGCCTCCCGGGGTACATAGGGACTGAAGCTTTCTTT. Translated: CASLPGYIGTEAFF.

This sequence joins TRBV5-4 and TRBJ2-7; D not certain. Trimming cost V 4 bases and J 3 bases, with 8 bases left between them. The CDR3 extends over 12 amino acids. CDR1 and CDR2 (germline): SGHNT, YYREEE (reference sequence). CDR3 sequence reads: CASSRNSYEQYF. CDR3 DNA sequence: TGTGCCAGCAGCCGGAACAGCTACGAGCAGTACTTC.

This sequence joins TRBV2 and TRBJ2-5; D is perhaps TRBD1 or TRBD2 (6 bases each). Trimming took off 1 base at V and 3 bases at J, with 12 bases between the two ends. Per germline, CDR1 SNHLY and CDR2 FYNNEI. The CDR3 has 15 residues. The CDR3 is CASSEGRGTKETQYF. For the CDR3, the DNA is TGTGCCAGCAGTGAAGGGAGGGGGACCAAAGAGACCCAGTACTTC. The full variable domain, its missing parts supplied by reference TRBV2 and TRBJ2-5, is EPEVTQTPSHQVTQMGQEVILRCVPISNHLYFYWYRQILGQKVEFLVSFYNNEISEKSEIFDDQFSVERPDGSNFTLKIRSTKLEDSAMYFCASSEGRGTKETQYFGPGTRLLVL.

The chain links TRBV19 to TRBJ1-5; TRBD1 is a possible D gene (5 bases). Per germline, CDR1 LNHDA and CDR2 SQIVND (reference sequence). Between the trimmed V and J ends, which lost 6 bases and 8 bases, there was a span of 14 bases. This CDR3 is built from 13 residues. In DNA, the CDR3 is TGTGCCAGTAGCTCCCCTCAGGGAGAGCCCCAGCATTTT. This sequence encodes CASSSPQGEPQHF.

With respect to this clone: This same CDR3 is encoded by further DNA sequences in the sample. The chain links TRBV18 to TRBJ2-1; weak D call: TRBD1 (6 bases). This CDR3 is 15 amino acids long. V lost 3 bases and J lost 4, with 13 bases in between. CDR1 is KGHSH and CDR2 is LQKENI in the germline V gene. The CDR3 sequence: CASSPGQGTYNEQFF. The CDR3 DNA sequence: TGTGCCAGCTCACCCGGGCAGGGGACGTACAATGAGCAGTTCTTC.

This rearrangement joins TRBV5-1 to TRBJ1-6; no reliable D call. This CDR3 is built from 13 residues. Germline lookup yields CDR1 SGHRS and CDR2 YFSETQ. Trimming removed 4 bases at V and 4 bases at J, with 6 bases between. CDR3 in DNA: TGCGCCAGCAGCCCTACTTATAATTCACCCCTCCACTTT. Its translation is CASSPTYNSPLHF.

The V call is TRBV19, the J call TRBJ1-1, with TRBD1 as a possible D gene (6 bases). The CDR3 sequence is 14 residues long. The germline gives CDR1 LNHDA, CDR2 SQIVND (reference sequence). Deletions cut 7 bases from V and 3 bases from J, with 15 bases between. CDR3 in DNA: TGTGCCAGTATAAAAGGGGGTGGGGACACTGAAGCTTTCTTT. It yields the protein CASIKGGGDTEAFF.

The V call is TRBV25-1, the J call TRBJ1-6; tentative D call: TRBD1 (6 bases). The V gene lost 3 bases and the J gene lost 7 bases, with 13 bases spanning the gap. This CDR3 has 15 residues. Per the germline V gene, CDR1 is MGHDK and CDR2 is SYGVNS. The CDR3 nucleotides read TGTGCCAGCAGTGAGAGGGGGGTAAGAAATTCACCCCTCCACTTT. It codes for CASSERGVRNSPLHF.

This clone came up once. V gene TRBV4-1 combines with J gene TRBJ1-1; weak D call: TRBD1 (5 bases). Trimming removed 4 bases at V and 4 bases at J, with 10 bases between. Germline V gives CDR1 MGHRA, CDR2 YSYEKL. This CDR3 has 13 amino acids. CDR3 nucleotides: TGCGCCAGCAGCCCCCCAGGGTCCACTGAAGCTTTCTTT. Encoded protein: CASSPPGSTEAFF.

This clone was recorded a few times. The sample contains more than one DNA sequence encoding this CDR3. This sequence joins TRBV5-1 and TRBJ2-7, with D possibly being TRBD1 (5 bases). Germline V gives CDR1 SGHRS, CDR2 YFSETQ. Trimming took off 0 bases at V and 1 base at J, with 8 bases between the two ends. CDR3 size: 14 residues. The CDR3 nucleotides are TGCGCCAGCAGCTTGGGTCAGGGTTCCTACGAGCAGTACTTC. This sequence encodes CASSLGQGSYEQYF.

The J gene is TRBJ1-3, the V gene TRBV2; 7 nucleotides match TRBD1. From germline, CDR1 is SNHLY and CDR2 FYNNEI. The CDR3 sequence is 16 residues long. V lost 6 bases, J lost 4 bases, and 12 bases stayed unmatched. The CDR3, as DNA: TGTGCCAGCAGCCTTTTGACAGGGCGAACCGGAAACACCATATATTTT. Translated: CASSLLTGRTGNTIYF.

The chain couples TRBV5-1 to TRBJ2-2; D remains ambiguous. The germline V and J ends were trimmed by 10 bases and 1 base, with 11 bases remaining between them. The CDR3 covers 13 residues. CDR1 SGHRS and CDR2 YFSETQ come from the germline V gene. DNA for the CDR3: TGCGCCTCCCAGTCCGAGAACACCGGGGAGCTGTTTTTT. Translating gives CASQSENTGELFF.

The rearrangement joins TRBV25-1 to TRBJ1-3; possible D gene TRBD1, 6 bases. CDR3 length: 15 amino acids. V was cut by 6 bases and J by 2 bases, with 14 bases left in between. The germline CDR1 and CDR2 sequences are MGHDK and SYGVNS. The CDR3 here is CASSRTGSAGNTIYF. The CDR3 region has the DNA TGTGCCAGCAGCCGAACAGGGTCTGCTGGAAACACCATATATTTT.

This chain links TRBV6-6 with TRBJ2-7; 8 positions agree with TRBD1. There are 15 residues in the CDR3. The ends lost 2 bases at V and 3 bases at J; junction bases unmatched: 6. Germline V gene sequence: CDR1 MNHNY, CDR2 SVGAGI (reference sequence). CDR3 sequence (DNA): TGTGCCAGCAGTTACCGACAGGGGACCAACTACGAGCAGTACTTC. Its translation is CASSYRQGTNYEQYF.

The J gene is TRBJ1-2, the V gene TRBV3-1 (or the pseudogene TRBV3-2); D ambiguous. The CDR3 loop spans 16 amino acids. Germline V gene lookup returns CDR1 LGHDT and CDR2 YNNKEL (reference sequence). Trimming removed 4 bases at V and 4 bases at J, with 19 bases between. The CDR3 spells CASSPSDTGPSYGYTF. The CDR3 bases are TGTGCCAGCAGCCCATCCGACACCGGCCCCTCCTATGGCTACACCTTC.

This chain's CDR3 is CASSWGSTDTQYF. Here the CDR3 DNA reads TGTGCCAGCAGTTGGGGCAGCACAGATACGCAGTATTTT. The chain employs TRBV12-3 or TRBV12-4 and TRBJ2-3, with TRBD1 as a possible D gene (5 bases). Trimming shortened V by 4 bases and J by 0 bases, and 5 bases separated the two germline ends. The CDR3 contains 13 residues.

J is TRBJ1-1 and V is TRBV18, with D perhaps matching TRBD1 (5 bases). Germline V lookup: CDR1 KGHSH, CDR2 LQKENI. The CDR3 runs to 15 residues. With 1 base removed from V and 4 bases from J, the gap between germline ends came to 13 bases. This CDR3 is CASSPRDGGGTEAFF. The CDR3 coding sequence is TGTGCCAGCTCACCACGGGACGGGGGTGGCACTGAAGCTTTCTTT.

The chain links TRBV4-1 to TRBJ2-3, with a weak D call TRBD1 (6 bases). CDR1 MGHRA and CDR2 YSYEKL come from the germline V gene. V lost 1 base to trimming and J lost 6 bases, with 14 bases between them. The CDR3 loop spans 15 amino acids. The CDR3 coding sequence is TGCGCCAGCAGCCAAGTGGGACACTCGACTGATACGCAGTATTTT. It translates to CASSQVGHSTDTQYF.

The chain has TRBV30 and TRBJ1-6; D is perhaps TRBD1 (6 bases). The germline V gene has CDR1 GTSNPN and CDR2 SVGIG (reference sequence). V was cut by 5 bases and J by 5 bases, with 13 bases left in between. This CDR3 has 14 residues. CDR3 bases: TGTGCCTGGGCCGAAAGGACAGATAATTCACCCCTCCACTTT. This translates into CAWAERTDNSPLHF. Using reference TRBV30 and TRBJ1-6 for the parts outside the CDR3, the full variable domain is SQTIHQWPATLVQPVGSPLSLECTVEGTSNPNLYWYRQAAGRGLQLLFYSVGIGQISSEVPQNLSASRPQDRQFILSSKKLLLSDSGFYLCAWAERTDNSPLHFGNGTRLTVT.

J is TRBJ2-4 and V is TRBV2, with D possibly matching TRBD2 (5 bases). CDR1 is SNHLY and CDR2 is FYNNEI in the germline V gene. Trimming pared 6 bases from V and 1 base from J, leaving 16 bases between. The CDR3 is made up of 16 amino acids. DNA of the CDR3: TGTGCCAGCAGGAAGGACGGAGCGGTGGCCAAAAACATTCAGTACTTC. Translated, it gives CASRKDGAVAKNIQYF.

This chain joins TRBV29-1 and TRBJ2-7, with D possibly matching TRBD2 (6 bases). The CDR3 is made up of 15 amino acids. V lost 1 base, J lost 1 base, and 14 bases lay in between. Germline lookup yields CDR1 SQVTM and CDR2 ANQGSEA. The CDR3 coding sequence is TGCAGCGTTGAAGGGGGGACTTTCTCTTCCTACGAGCAGTACTTC. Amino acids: CSVEGGTFSSYEQYF.

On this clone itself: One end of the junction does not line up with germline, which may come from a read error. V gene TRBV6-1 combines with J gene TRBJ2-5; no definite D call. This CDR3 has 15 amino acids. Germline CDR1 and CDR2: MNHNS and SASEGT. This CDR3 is CASSEGPAIQETQYF. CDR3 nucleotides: TGTGCCAGCAGCGAAGGCCCAGCTATTCAAGAGACCCAGTACTTC.

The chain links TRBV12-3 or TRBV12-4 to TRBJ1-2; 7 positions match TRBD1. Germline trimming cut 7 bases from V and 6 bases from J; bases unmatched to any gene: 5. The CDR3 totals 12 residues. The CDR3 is CASNQGGDGYTF. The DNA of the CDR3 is TGTGCCAGCAATCAGGGGGGGGATGGCTACACCTTC.

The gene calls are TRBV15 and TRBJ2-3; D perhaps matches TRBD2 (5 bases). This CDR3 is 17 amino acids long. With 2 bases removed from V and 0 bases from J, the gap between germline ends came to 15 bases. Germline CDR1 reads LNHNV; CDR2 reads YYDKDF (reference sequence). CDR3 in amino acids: CATSRRTYAGSTDTQYF. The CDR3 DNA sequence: TGTGCCACCAGCAGACGGACTTACGCCGGGAGCACAGATACGCAGTATTTT.